These 8 T cell receptor beta chains were sequenced from one sample in a study of cytomegalovirus exposure and HLA in healthy donors. A multiplex PCR was run with 60 Vbeta primers and 13 Jbeta primers. Profiling relied on immunoSEQ multiplex PCR, and the TCRdb table lists in-frame clones only, not all of them. This table has roughly 200,000 clones, roughly 85% appearing once. What was sequenced was PBMCs. Receptors originate from a woman between 45 and 60 years old in good health and CMV-seronegative.

V is TRBV28 and J is TRBJ1-4; 7 bases fit TRBD1. V trimming: 3 bases; J trimming: 12 bases; junction bases outside the gene matches: 13. The CDR3 has 15 residues. Germline CDR1 and CDR2: MDHEN and SYDVKM. CDR3 nucleotides: TGTGCCAGCAGTTTGGGGACAGTGATGGGCGGTCAACTGTTTTTT. Residues: CASSLGTVMGGQLFF.

V is TRBV10-3 and J is TRBJ1-3; TRBD1 matches 7 bases. This CDR3 comprises 12 residues. The germline V gene has CDR1 ENHRY and CDR2 SYGVKD. Trimming cost V 10 bases and J 14 bases; bases outside gene matches: 14. In DNA form, the CDR3 reads TGTGCCACATGGGGGGATACAGGGGCACTATATTTT. Translating gives CATWGDTGALYF.

The J gene is TRBJ1-4, the V gene TRBV19; D is ambiguous. The germline gives CDR1 LNHDA, CDR2 SQIVND (reference sequence). The V end was cut by 0 bases, the J end by 5 bases, with 10 bases between. There are 15 residues in the CDR3. CDR3 protein: CASSIEFGLNEKLFF. The CDR3 nucleotides are TGTGCCAGTAGTATAGAATTTGGCCTGAATGAAAAACTGTTTTTT.

This chain joins TRBV7-3 and TRBJ2-1; 15 nucleotides line up with TRBD2. Germline trimming cut 6 bases from V and 6 bases from J; bases unmatched to any gene: 9. The germline V gene encodes CDR1 SGHTA and CDR2 FQGTGA. The CDR3 loop spans 17 amino acids. CDR3 DNA sequence: TGTGCCAGCAGGTCGGGACTAGCGGGAGGAGGCTCCAATGAGCAGTTCTTC. It encodes CASRSGLAGGGSNEQFF.

The chain has TRBV7-3 and TRBJ2-1, with TRBD2 matching over 7 bases. V lost 5 bases, J lost 7 bases, and 14 bases stayed unmatched. Per germline, CDR1 SGHTA and CDR2 FQGTGA. CDR3 size: 16 residues. Written as DNA, the CDR3 is TGTGCCAGCAGCCCAACTTGGGGCACTAGCGATAATGAGCAGTTCTTC. Amino acids: CASSPTWGTSDNEQFF. The full variable domain, rest sourced from reference TRBV7-3 and TRBJ2-1, is GAGVSQTPSNKVTEKGKYVELRCDPISGHTALYWYRQSLGQGPEFLIYFQGTGAADDSGLPNDRFFAVRPEGSVSTLKIQRTERGDSAVYLCASSPTWGTSDNEQFFGPGTRLTVL.

The gene calls are TRBV5-1 and TRBJ2-7; D is possibly TRBD2 (5 bases). Germline V lookup: CDR1 SGHRS, CDR2 YFSETQ. This CDR3 has 17 amino acids. The germline V and J ends were trimmed by 0 bases and 3 bases, with 19 bases remaining between them. In DNA form, the CDR3 reads TGCGCCAGCAGCTTGGCCAACGGGGTGGAGTTGCGCTACGAGCAGTACTTC. This encodes CASSLANGVELRYEQYF.

The chain recombines TRBV11-2 with TRBJ2-7; 8 bases fit TRBD1. CDR3 length: 15 residues. The germline V gene has CDR1 SGHAT and CDR2 FQNNGV. V dropped 5 bases and J dropped 9; count of bases not matched to a gene: 15. The CDR3 is CASSISGQGGVRQYF. The CDR3 nucleotides read TGTGCCAGCAGCATCTCCGGACAGGGCGGGGTAAGGCAGTACTTC. Supplemented by reference TRBV11-2 and TRBJ2-7, the full variable domain reads EAGVAQSPRYKIIEKRQSVAFWCNPISGHATLYWYQQILGQGPKLLIQFQNNGVVDDSQLPKDRFSAERLKGVDSTLKIQPAKLEDSAVYLCASSISGQGGVRQYFGPGTRLTVT.

The genes are TRBV15 and TRBJ1-1; TRBD1 agrees at 10 bases. This CDR3 contains 14 residues. Germline V lookup: CDR1 LNHNV, CDR2 YYDKDF (reference sequence). J gave up 6 bases and V 3 bases, and 4 bases lay outside the gene matches. Written as DNA, the CDR3 is TGTGCCACCAGCAGGGACAGGGGGGGGTCTGAAGCTTTCTTT. It is translated as CATSRDRGGSEAFF.